This TCR beta chain was profiled in a study of beta chain features in type 1 diabetes. Study observations and caveats: When Type 1 diabetes patients were examined, their TCRB CDR3s proved moderately but significantly shorter in all four CD4+ subsets.

CDR3 length equals 15 residues. The germline CDR1 and CDR2 sequences are SNHLY and FYNNEI. V was cut by 4 bases and J by 0 bases, with 10 bases left in between. With respect to this clone: The antigen remains unidentified.

Reverse transcription of all isolated RNA meant that expressed TCRB transcripts were sequenced. Sequencing used immunoSEQ multiplex PCR; TCRdb keeps in-frame clones, though not all of them. The repertoire consists of some 240,000 clones, with more than 15% occurring once and the leading ten covering about 0.078%. The V gene is TRBV2, the J gene TRBJ2-1; possibly TRBD1 for D (5 bases). The specimen was naive CD4+ T cells from blood. This TCR derives from a man aged 25-45 years with type 1 diabetes. CDR3 DNA: TGTGCCAGCAGTGCCACTCAGGGCTCCTACAATGAGCAGTTCTTC. Translated, it gives CASSATQGSYNEQFF.